These 21 T cell receptor beta chains came from one sample sequenced in a study of cytomegalovirus exposure and HLA in healthy donors. With 60 Vbeta and 13 Jbeta primers, the PCR was carried out. Here immunoSEQ multiplex PCR was the method, and the copy in TCRdb shows in-frame clones only, minus some. The table includes 150,000 to 200,000 clones, over 70% detected once. The sample consisted of PBMCs. All receptors derive from a young woman in good health and CMV-seropositive.

Only a few counts were recorded for this clone. The chain recombines TRBV7-2 with TRBJ2-5, with 9 bases that match TRBD2. From germline, CDR1 is SGHTA and CDR2 FQGNSA. The ends lost 0 bases at V and 9 bases at J; junction bases unmatched: 17. This CDR3 contains 18 residues. CDR3 sequence reads: CASSLARILGRGGRAQYF. The CDR3 DNA follows: TGTGCCAGCAGCTTAGCCCGCATCCTTGGGCGGGGGGGTCGGGCCCAGTACTTC. The full variable domain, rest sourced from reference TRBV7-2 and TRBJ2-5, is GAGVSQSPSNKVTEKGKDVELRCDPISGHTALYWYRQSLGQGLEFLIYFQGNSAPDKSGLPSDRFSAERTGGSVSTLTIQRTQQEDSAVYLCASSLARILGRGGRAQYFGPGTRLLVL.

The V and J genes are TRBV7-2 and TRBJ1-5, with D unclear. CDR1 SGHTA and CDR2 FQGNSA come from the germline V gene. The CDR3 is 13 residues long. The V gene lost 5 bases and the J gene lost 4 bases, with 9 bases spanning the gap. CDR3 residues: CASSPHINQPQHF. CDR3 DNA: TGTGCCAGCAGCCCACACATAAATCAGCCCCAGCATTTT.

The rearrangement uses TRBV6-4 and TRBJ2-3, with 12 bases aligning to TRBD2. Looked up from germline, CDR1 is MRHNA and CDR2 is SNTAGT. V lost 5 bases to trimming and J lost 6 bases; unmatched junction nucleotides: 9. This CDR3 spans 16 amino acids. For the CDR3, the DNA is TGTGCCAGCAGTCAAGCGACTAGCGGGGGCAAGGATACGCAGTATTTT. Its translation: CASSQATSGGKDTQYF.

The chain is built from TRBV2 and TRBJ2-2; D perhaps matches TRBD1 (5 bases). The V end was cut by 3 bases, the J end by 4 bases, with 15 bases between. The CDR3 spans 16 residues. Germline loops: CDR1 SNHLY, CDR2 FYNNEI. DNA of the CDR3: TGTGCCAGCAGTGAGTGGCAGGGTCGGCCCACCGGGGAGCTGTTTTTT. The encoded protein is CASSEWQGRPTGELFF.

CDR3 amino acids: CASRNDPGLAGWQFF. The CDR3, as DNA: TGTGCCAGCAGGAACGATCCGGGACTAGCGGGATGGCAGTTCTTC. This sequence joins TRBV6-1 and TRBJ2-1; 13 bases align to TRBD2. V lost 6 bases to trimming and J lost 12 bases; unmatched junction nucleotides: 11. The CDR3 is 15 residues long. Per germline, CDR1 MNHNS and CDR2 SASEGT.

This clone was detected a few times. The chain links TRBV5-8 to TRBJ2-7, with 7 bases that match TRBD1. Germline V gene sequence: CDR1 SGHTS, CDR2 YDEGEE. V was clipped by 2 bases and J by 2 bases; unmatched bases: 4. The CDR3 consists of 14 residues. The CDR3 region is CASSFYRGAYEQYV. In DNA, the CDR3 is TGTGCCAGCAGCTTCTACAGGGGAGCCTACGAGCAGTACGTC.

The V gene is TRBV9, the J gene TRBJ1-4; 8 bases line up with TRBD1. This CDR3 is built from 14 residues. In germline, CDR1 is SGDLS, CDR2 YYNGEE. V was clipped by 4 bases and J by 4 bases; unmatched bases: 3. DNA for the CDR3: TGTGCCAGCAGCACGGGACAGGATAATGAAAAACTGTTTTTT. Protein: CASSTGQDNEKLFF.

CDR3: CASSEAPGHLYGYTF. CDR3 nucleotides: TGCGCCAGCAGTGAGGCTCCGGGACACCTCTATGGCTACACCTTC. V usage is TRBV10-1 and J usage is TRBJ1-2; tentative D call: TRBD1 (6 bases). Per germline, CDR1 WNHNN and CDR2 SYGVQD (reference sequence). Trimming took off 2 bases at V and 4 bases at J, with 14 bases between the two ends. The CDR3 is 15 amino acids.

This sequence joins TRBV5-4 and TRBJ2-2, with D possibly being TRBD2 (5 bases). Trimming shortened V by 0 bases and J by 3 bases, and 12 bases separated the two germline ends. CDR3 length: 16 residues. Germline CDR1 is SGHNT and CDR2 is YYREEE (reference sequence). CDR3 amino acids: CASSLVRGSYTGELFF. The CDR3 nucleotides read TGTGCCAGCAGCTTGGTGCGAGGGAGTTACACCGGGGAGCTGTTTTTT.

V is TRBV7-6 and J is TRBJ1-6; the D gene is possibly TRBD1 (5 bases). Germline V gene sequence: CDR1 SGHVS, CDR2 FNYEAQ. V gave up 2 bases and J gave up 8 bases, with 19 bases separating them. This CDR3 is 17 amino acids long. In DNA, the CDR3 is TGTGCCAGCAGCTTAAGTACCGGGGGGGGAAGGGATTCACCCCTCCACTTT. Translated: CASSLSTGGGRDSPLHF.

This clone came up once. The rearrangement uses TRBV5-1 and TRBJ2-5, with 8 bases fitting TRBD1. Germline CDR1 reads SGHRS; CDR2 reads YFSETQ. This CDR3 spans 15 amino acids. The V and J ends lost 4 bases and 6 bases, in that order; junction bases with no gene match: 11. Here the CDR3 reads CASSLGAGGAKTQYF. For the CDR3, the DNA is TGCGCCAGCAGCCTGGGGGCAGGGGGCGCAAAGACCCAGTACTTC.

As DNA, the CDR3 is TGTGCCAGCGCGTCCCGGACAGGGATTAGCGGGGAGCTGTTTTTT. Translating it yields CASASRTGISGELFF. The chain combines TRBV7-8 with TRBJ2-2; 8 nucleotides agree with TRBD1. The CDR3 has 15 residues. Germline loops: CDR1 SGHVS, CDR2 FQNEAQ. With V trimmed by 8 bases and J by 7 bases, 12 bases remained unmatched.

This chain uses TRBV6-5 with TRBJ1-2; 9 bases map to TRBD1. The CDR3 loop spans 15 amino acids. V shed 9 bases and J 8 bases; nucleotides not matched to a gene: 16. From germline, CDR1 is MNHEY and CDR2 SVGAGI. CDR3 bases: TGTGCCAGTGGGGGGACAGGGCCAATAAGCTGGGGCTACACCTTC. Translating it yields CASGGTGPISWGYTF.

This chain links TRBV5-4 with TRBJ2-2, with D perhaps matching TRBD2 (6 bases). The germline V and J ends were trimmed by 3 bases and 1 base, with 10 bases remaining between them. The CDR3 is 15 amino acids. The germline V gene encodes CDR1 SGHNT and CDR2 YYREEE (reference sequence). The CDR3 DNA reads TGTGCCAGCAGCTGGGGGGTGGGGAACACCGGGGAGCTGTTTTTT. It encodes CASSWGVGNTGELFF.

V and J are TRBV6-6 and TRBJ1-2; perhaps TRBD1 as D (5 bases). The germline CDR1 and CDR2 sequences are MNHNY and SVGAGI (reference sequence). V was pared by 2 bases and J by 8 bases, with 15 bases between. The CDR3 extends over 14 amino acids. CDR3 sequence (DNA): TGTGCCAGCAGTTACGGGGGGACGGCGCCCGGCTACACCTTC. Amino acid sequence: CASSYGGTAPGYTF.

This clone was recorded once. The V gene is TRBV29-1, the J gene TRBJ2-1; 9 bases fit TRBD1. The CDR3 loop spans 18 amino acids. CDR1 is SQVTM and CDR2 is ANQGSEA in the germline V gene. V dropped 2 bases and J dropped 2; count of bases not matched to a gene: 13. CDR3 residues: CSVELTGVTGGPYNEQFF. The CDR3 coding sequence is TGCAGCGTTGAATTAACGGGGGTTACAGGGGGCCCCTACAATGAGCAGTTCTTC.

This sequence joins TRBV28 and TRBJ1-2, with D possibly TRBD1 on 5 matching bases. CDR1 and CDR2 (germline): MDHEN, SYDVKM. V lost 5 bases and J lost 1, with 26 bases in between. This CDR3 has 19 residues. The DNA of the CDR3 is TGTGCCAGCAGTCCCCAACTCGGACATACCCGCTCCTATAACTATGGCTACACCTTC. This codes for CASSPQLGHTRSYNYGYTF.

This clone has only a few counts. The chain employs TRBV11-2 and TRBJ2-7; D is uncertain. Germline assignment: CDR1 SGHAT and CDR2 FQNNGV. The CDR3 covers 13 residues. The V end lost 3 bases, the J end lost 3 bases, and 9 bases lay between the germline ends. The CDR3 DNA follows: TGTGCCAGCAGCTTGGGCAGTAACTACGAGCAGTACTTC. Translation gives CASSLGSNYEQYF. Filled out from reference TRBV11-2 and TRBJ2-7, the complete variable domain reads EAGVAQSPRYKIIEKRQSVAFWCNPISGHATLYWYQQILGQGPKLLIQFQNNGVVDDSQLPKDRFSAERLKGVDSTLKIQPAKLEDSAVYLCASSLGSNYEQYFGPGTRLTVT.

The sample holds one count of this clone. The genes are TRBV7-9 and TRBJ2-3, with 8 bases aligning to TRBD1. CDR1 is SEHNR, CDR2 FQNEAQ, per germline (reference sequence). The CDR3 spans 17 residues. Unmatched junction bases numbered 7, after V lost 1 base and J lost 1 base. CDR3 sequence reads: CASSLGTGKGGTDTQYF. DNA of the CDR3: TGTGCCAGCAGCTTAGGGACAGGGAAGGGGGGCACAGATACGCAGTATTTT.

The J gene is TRBJ1-2, the V gene TRBV5-1; 7 nucleotides match TRBD1. In germline, CDR1 is SGHRS, CDR2 YFSETQ. V lost 4 bases, J lost 3 bases, and 6 bases stayed unmatched. The length of the CDR3 is 14 residues. In DNA, the CDR3 is TGCGCCAGCAGCCTTTGGGACAGCTACTATGGCTACACCTTC. Protein product: CASSLWDSYYGYTF.

V usage is TRBV9 and J usage is TRBJ2-2, with TRBD2 identical over 9 bases. CDR1 and CDR2 from the germline V gene are SGDLS and YYNGEE. V shed 1 base and J 7 bases; nucleotides not matched to a gene: 8. The CDR3 consists of 16 residues. The CDR3 reads CASSVNSGGTIGELFF. The CDR3 DNA sequence: TGTGCCAGCAGCGTAAATAGCGGGGGAACGATCGGGGAGCTGTTTTTT.